This T cell receptor beta chain was recovered during a study of cytomegalovirus exposure and HLA in healthy donors. Study-wide results and limits: Reported results showed that the classifier diagnosed cytomegalovirus status with high specificity and sensitivity. V- and J-gene trimming of TCR beta was linked (in a later analysis) to a missense DCLRE1C variant.

Likely unrecorded immune exposures existed in these nominally healthy donors. Germline trimming cut 0 bases from V and 3 bases from J; bases unmatched to any gene: 2. Per the germline V gene, CDR1 is SGHDT and CDR2 is YYEEEE. This CDR3 comprises 14 residues. The PCR contained 60 Vbeta and 13 Jbeta primers. Method: immunoSEQ multiplex PCR; TCRdb's copy keeps in-frame clones and lacks some. The data contain 150,000 or so clones, 70% to 75% of them singletons. Points on this clone: Its antigen is currently unknown.

The rearrangement links TRBV5-6 to TRBJ2-7, with 8 positions matching TRBD1. Specimen: PBMCs. This TCR was recovered from a male donor in good health and CMV-seronegative. The CDR3 region has the DNA TGTGCCAGCAGCTTGGGACAGGGGAACTACGAGCAGTACTTC. Protein: CASSLGQGNYEQYF.